The 18 T cell receptor beta chains given below trace back to one sample, sequenced in a study of T-cell memory formation after mild COVID-19. TCRdb itself ran the 5' RACE reads through MiXCR, one entry per CDR3 protein. The profile shows about 100,000 distinct CDR3 sequences, 15% to 20% of them singletons. The sequencing sample was made of PBMCs or a T cell subset sorted from them (not recorded which). The receptors stem from a man between 18 and 35 years old who had mild COVID-19 (a few samples of this study predate the infection). Cell type and time point are not known.

In this sample, this clonotype turned up a few times. The genes are TRBV28 and TRBJ2-7; perhaps D is TRBD1 or TRBD2 (5 bases each). Germline V gene sequence: CDR1 MDHEN, CDR2 SYDVKM. This CDR3 region has 15 residues. Between the trimmed V and J ends, which lost 5 bases and 1 base, there was a span of 15 bases. CDR3 nucleotides: TGTGCCAGCAGTCGGGCCGGGACGGCGTCCTACGAGCAGTACGTC. This encodes CASSRAGTASYEQYV.

The chain combines TRBV29-1 with TRBJ1-1; D remains ambiguous. CDR3 size: 11 residues. V lost 4 bases to trimming and J lost 5 bases, with 8 bases between them. Germline V gene data show CDR1 as SQVTM and CDR2 as ANQGSEA. The CDR3 nucleotides are TGCAGCGTTGCGACTTCTACTGAAGCTTTCTTT. It specifies CSVATSTEAFF.

Many counts were recorded for this clonotype. V is TRBV5-4 and J is TRBJ2-3; D possibly corresponds to TRBD1 (6 bases). V gave up 7 bases and J gave up 1 base, with 7 bases separating them. The germline V gene has CDR1 SGHNT and CDR2 YYREEE (reference sequence). This CDR3 region has 12 residues. CDR3 in DNA: TGTGCCAGCCACAGGGGCACAGATACGCAGTATTTT. This gives the protein CASHRGTDTQYF.

CDR3 sequence: CASSLTASGPSDTQYF. CDR3 sequence (DNA): TGCGCCAGCAGCCTAACGGCTAGCGGACCGTCAGATACGCAGTATTTT. The J gene is TRBJ2-3, the V gene TRBV5-1; 7 positions agree with TRBD2. Trimming removed 4 bases from V and 4 bases from J; junction bases left unmatched: 12. Germline-derived CDR1 and CDR2 are SGHRS and YFSETQ. The CDR3 length is 16 residues.

This clonotype appeared many times. The genes are TRBV5-1 and TRBJ2-5; D call uncertain. CDR1 is SGHRS and CDR2 is YFSETQ in the germline V gene. The CDR3 length is 14 residues. V was shortened by 2 bases and J by 0 bases, with 8 bases between the two germline ends. CDR3 DNA sequence: TGCGCCAGCAGCTTCGGCGGCTACCAAGAGACCCAGTACTTC. It yields the protein CASSFGGYQETQYF.

A single count supports this clonotype. The rearrangement links TRBV24-1 to TRBJ1-1, with 7 bases aligning to TRBD1. J lost 1 base, V lost 10 bases, and 5 bases had no gene match. The CDR3 extends over 13 amino acids. Germline CDR1 and CDR2: KGHDR and SFDVKD. In nucleotides, the CDR3 is TGTGCCACGTTGGGACAGCGGAACACTGAAGCTTTCTTT. Its protein is CATLGQRNTEAFF.

This chain connects TRBV5-1 to TRBJ1-1; D remains ambiguous. CDR3 length: 13 residues. V lost 2 bases to trimming and J lost 2 bases, with 7 bases between them. The germline gives CDR1 SGHRS, CDR2 YFSETQ. The CDR3: CASSFGYNTEAFF. In nucleotides, the CDR3 is TGCGCCAGCAGCTTCGGGTATAACACTGAAGCTTTCTTT.

The chain couples TRBV9 to TRBJ2-1; 8 bases match TRBD2. Germline-derived CDR1 and CDR2 are SGDLS and YYNGEE. V was clipped by 0 bases and J by 7 bases; unmatched bases: 9. CDR3 length: 16 amino acids. CDR3 in amino acids: CASSVAIRGGRNEQFF. DNA of the CDR3: TGTGCCAGCAGCGTAGCTATCCGGGGGGGCCGGAATGAGCAGTTCTTC.

This clonotype was picked up a small number of times. J is TRBJ2-3 and V is TRBV29-1; TRBD2 matches 13 bases. V was clipped by 7 bases and J by 4 bases; unmatched bases: 8. Germline assignment: CDR1 SQVTM and CDR2 ANQGSEA. The CDR3 is 15 amino acids. CDR3 sequence reads: CSGRTSGGVSDTQYF. DNA of the CDR3: TGCAGCGGCCGTACTAGCGGGGGGGTCTCAGATACGCAGTATTTT.

The genes are TRBV28 and TRBJ2-3; 7 bases align to TRBD2. The CDR3 is 14 amino acids. Germline V gene data show CDR1 as MDHEN and CDR2 as SYDVKM. V lost 7 bases to trimming and J lost 5 bases; unmatched junction nucleotides: 9. CDR3 loop: CASTRAGVGDTQYF. The CDR3 coding sequence is TGTGCCAGCACCCGCGCGGGGGTTGGAGATACGCAGTATTTT.

The sample holds a few counts of this clonotype. The chain links TRBV20-1 to TRBJ1-1; D is ambiguous. The CDR3 covers 11 residues. Germline V gives CDR1 DFQATT, CDR2 SNEGSKA (reference sequence). V lost 3 bases and J lost 2, with 4 bases in between. CDR3 coding DNA: TGCAGTGCTAGGAGTAACACTGAAGCTTTCTTT. Amino acid sequence: CSARSNTEAFF.

This clonotype has at least ten counts. The V gene is TRBV5-1, the J gene TRBJ2-3, with D perhaps matching TRBD1 or TRBD2 (5 bases each). This CDR3 contains 14 residues. Germline CDR1 reads SGHRS; CDR2 reads YFSETQ. V was trimmed by 4 bases and J by 1 base, leaving 10 bases between them. CDR3 region: CASSRDQGTDTQYF. The CDR3 DNA is TGCGCCAGCAGCCGGGACCAGGGCACAGATACGCAGTATTTT.

This clonotype appeared a few times. The chain carries TRBV7-2 and TRBJ1-3; a possible D gene is TRBD1 (5 bases). Per germline, CDR1 SGHTA and CDR2 FQGNSA. Trimming cost V 1 base and J 2 bases, with 9 bases left between them. CDR3 length: 15 residues. The chain's CDR3 is CASSLDSGAGNTIYF. CDR3 in DNA: TGTGCCAGCAGCTTAGACTCGGGGGCTGGAAACACCATATATTTT.

The chain joins TRBV20-1 to TRBJ2-1; D remains ambiguous. Germline CDR1 DFQATT, CDR2 SNEGSKA (reference sequence). The CDR3 consists of 15 residues. V was cut by 5 bases and J by 8 bases, with 22 bases left in between. This chain's CDR3 is CSAPRRPFPLDEQFF. CDR3 nucleotide sequence: TGCAGTGCTCCCCGTCGGCCCTTTCCCCTCGATGAGCAGTTCTTC.

This clonotype was seen a handful of times. The V call is TRBV5-1, the J call TRBJ2-5; D remains unclear. This CDR3 is 15 amino acids long. Germline CDR1 reads SGHRS; CDR2 reads YFSETQ. Trimming removed 0 bases from V and 3 bases from J, with 12 bases in between. The CDR3 protein is CASSLDPAAKETQYF. CDR3 bases: TGCGCCAGCAGCTTGGACCCGGCGGCCAAAGAGACCCAGTACTTC.

This clonotype was picked up a small number of times. The chain couples TRBV6-5 to TRBJ1-4; D is undetermined. This CDR3 spans 14 amino acids. CDR1 and CDR2 from the germline V gene are MNHEY and SVGAGI. Trimming removed 6 bases at V and 6 bases at J, with 14 bases between. This chain's CDR3 is CASSHRSTHEKLFF. CDR3 DNA: TGTGCCAGCAGCCATCGGTCAACCCATGAAAAACTGTTTTTT.

The rearrangement joins TRBV5-1 to TRBJ1-6; D call uncertain. Per the germline V gene, CDR1 is SGHRS and CDR2 is YFSETQ. Between the trimmed V and J ends, which lost 0 bases and 9 bases, there was a span of 13 bases. This CDR3 contains 15 residues. The chain's CDR3 is CASSLGLLVGSPLHF. CDR3 coding DNA: TGCGCCAGCAGCTTGGGTCTACTGGTCGGTTCACCCCTCCACTTT. The variable domain in full, with the rest retrieved from reference TRBV5-1 and TRBJ1-6, is KAGVTQTPRYLIKTRGQQVTLSCSPISGHRSVSWYQQTPGQGLQFLFEYFSETQRNKGNFPGRFSGRQFSNSRSEMNVSTLELGDSALYLCASSLGLLVGSPLHFGNGTRLTVT.

This clonotype was counted only a few times. The V call is TRBV2, the J call TRBJ1-1; D not resolved. V shed 4 bases and J shed 5 bases, with 5 bases lying between them. The CDR3 totals 11 residues. Germline loops: CDR1 SNHLY, CDR2 FYNNEI. The CDR3 sequence is CASSVGTEAFF. CDR3 in DNA: TGTGCCAGCAGTGTTGGGACTGAAGCTTTCTTT.